These 29 T cell receptor beta chains came from one sample sequenced in a study of blood T cells in healthy people across ages. A second PCR of 7 to 11 cycles used a sample-barcoded 5' primer and a J-beta primer mix. MiXCR was run by TCRdb on the 5' RACE reads, yielding one entry per CDR3 protein. The table shows 1.2 million to 1.5 million distinct CDR3 sequences, with approximately 59% occurring only once. The sample taken for sequencing was blood. Receptor source: a young man in good health.

V gene TRBV3-1 combines with J gene TRBJ2-4; TRBD2 agrees at 8 bases. Losses at the gene ends were 8 bases for V and 0 bases for J; bases not matched to a gene: 3. Germline V gives CDR1 LGHDT, CDR2 YNNKEL (reference sequence). The CDR3 consists of 14 residues. The CDR3 bases are TGTGCCAGCGCGGGGGGACTAGCCAAAAACATTCAGTACTTC. Translated: CASAGGLAKNIQYF.

This sequence joins TRBV7-8 and TRBJ1-2, with TRBD1 as a possible D gene (5 bases). V lost 5 bases, J lost 4 bases, and 17 bases lay in between. Germline-derived CDR1 and CDR2 are SGHVS and FQNEAQ. The CDR3 runs to 15 residues. The CDR3 protein is CASSIRQIRTYGYTF. CDR3 DNA: TGTGCCAGCAGCATTCGACAGATTCGGACCTATGGCTACACCTTC.

V gene TRBV7-2 combines with J gene TRBJ2-3, with D hard to call. The CDR3 spans 13 residues. V dropped 5 bases and J dropped 2 bases, with 8 bases sitting between them. The germline V gene encodes CDR1 SGHTA and CDR2 FQGNSA. The CDR3 sequence: CASSDFDTDTQYF. The DNA of the CDR3 is TGTGCCAGCAGCGACTTTGACACAGATACGCAGTATTTT.

The chain employs TRBV2 and TRBJ1-6; D is undetermined. This CDR3 has 13 residues. V was trimmed by 2 bases and J by 6 bases, leaving 5 bases between them. CDR1 and CDR2 from the germline V gene are SNHLY and FYNNEI. In nucleotides, the CDR3 is TGTGCCAGCAGTGAATTTAGTAATTCACCCCTCCACTTT. Translating gives CASSEFSNSPLHF. The complete variable domain, with remaining parts taken from reference TRBV2 and TRBJ1-6, reads EPEVTQTPSHQVTQMGQEVILRCVPISNHLYFYWYRQILGQKVEFLVSFYNNEISEKSEIFDDQFSVERPDGSNFTLKIRSTKLEDSAMYFCASSEFSNSPLHFGNGTRLTVT.

This clonotype was counted between two and nine times. CDR3 DNA sequence: TGTGCCAGCAGCTTCGGACGGAGACAAGAGACCCAGTACTTC. Its translation is CASSFGRRQETQYF. This rearrangement joins TRBV7-2 to TRBJ2-5; D is ambiguous. The germline V gene has CDR1 SGHTA and CDR2 FQGNSA. Between the trimmed V and J ends, which lost 3 bases and 2 bases, there was a span of 10 bases. The CDR3 spans 14 residues.

This clonotype was seen only a few times. This chain connects TRBV25-1 to TRBJ2-7, with D perhaps given as TRBD1 or TRBD2 (5 bases each). V was trimmed by 3 bases and J by 3 bases, leaving 9 bases between them. The CDR3 runs to 13 residues. Germline lookup yields CDR1 MGHDK and CDR2 SYGVNS. CDR3 sequence reads: CASSEGTGYEQYF. The CDR3 coding sequence is TGTGCCAGCAGTGAGGGGACGGGCTACGAGCAGTACTTC.

The rearrangement uses TRBV7-9 and TRBJ1-2, with D hard to call. Germline V lookup: CDR1 SEHNR, CDR2 FQNEAQ (reference sequence). Trimming pared 4 bases from V and 4 bases from J, leaving 19 bases between. The CDR3 is 16 amino acids. This CDR3 is CASSSLVSSGPYGYTF. As DNA, the CDR3 is TGTGCCAGCAGCTCCTTGGTTTCGTCCGGCCCCTATGGCTACACCTTC.

This clonotype has just a few counts. The rearrangement links TRBV4-2 to TRBJ1-2; 7 positions match TRBD1. This CDR3 is built from 16 residues. The germline V gene has CDR1 LGHNA and CDR2 YNFKEQ. Germline trimming cut 0 bases from V and 5 bases from J; bases unmatched to any gene: 9. CDR3 nucleotides: TGTGCCAGCAGCCAAGATCAAACAGGGGTCATTTATGGCTACACCTTC. The encoded protein is CASSQDQTGVIYGYTF.

V is TRBV29-1 and J is TRBJ2-7; 12 bases line up with TRBD2. CDR3 length: 14 amino acids. Looked up from germline, CDR1 is SQVTM and CDR2 is ANQGSEA. V dropped 7 bases and J dropped 3; count of bases not matched to a gene: 7. The CDR3 sequence is CSAILAGGFYEQYF. The CDR3 DNA is TGCAGCGCAATTCTAGCGGGAGGGTTCTACGAGCAGTACTTC.

This clonotype occurred a few times. The CDR3 reads CASSPTSGLSTDTQYF. The CDR3 DNA is TGTGCCAGCAGTCCGACTAGCGGATTAAGCACAGATACGCAGTATTTT. The V gene is TRBV25-1, the J gene TRBJ2-3; 9 bases match TRBD2. This CDR3 has 16 amino acids. The germline gives CDR1 MGHDK, CDR2 SYGVNS. V lost 5 bases, J lost 0 bases, and 6 bases stayed unmatched. Using reference TRBV25-1 and TRBJ2-3 for the parts outside the CDR3, the full variable domain is EADIYQTPRYLVIGTGKKITLECSQTMGHDKMYWYQQDPGMELHLIHYSYGVNSTEKGDLSSESTVSRIRTEHFPLTLESARPSHTSQYLCASSPTSGLSTDTQYFGPGTRLTVL.

The chain carries TRBV27 and TRBJ2-7, with a weak D call TRBD2 (6 bases). The V gene lost 6 bases and the J gene lost 2 bases, with 14 bases spanning the gap. CDR3 length equals 14 residues. CDR1 and CDR2 from the germline V gene are MNHEY and SMNVEV (reference sequence). CDR3 DNA: TGTGCCAGCAGCCGCCAATCGGGGGCCTACGAGCAGTACTTC. Amino acid sequence: CASSRQSGAYEQYF.

V gene TRBV29-1 combines with J gene TRBJ2-3, with D tentatively TRBD1 (6 bases). Germline CDR1 SQVTM, CDR2 ANQGSEA. V lost 4 bases and J lost 2, with 13 bases in between. This CDR3 contains 14 residues. CDR3 protein: CSVVKHRDTDTQYF. CDR3 DNA: TGCAGCGTTGTGAAGCACAGGGACACAGATACGCAGTATTTT.

This clonotype has just a few counts. Its ends do not fully match the called genes, so a read error is possible. J is TRBJ2-3 and V is TRBV3-1, with D possibly TRBD2 on 5 matching bases. This CDR3 has 15 residues. Germline CDR1 LGHDT, CDR2 YNNKEL (reference sequence). The CDR3: CASSQAVARADTQYF. For the CDR3, the DNA is TGTGCCAGCAGTCAAGCGGTGGCTAGGGCAGATACGCAGTATTTT.

The CDR3 DNA reads TGTGCCAGCAGCCGACTGGACTTCCGGTACAATGAGCAGTTCTTC. Translating it yields CASSRLDFRYNEQFF. The chain combines TRBV7-2 with TRBJ2-1, with D possibly being TRBD2 (5 bases). Germline V gene data show CDR1 as SGHTA and CDR2 as FQGNSA. The germline V and J ends were trimmed by 5 bases and 4 bases, with 15 bases remaining between them. The CDR3 runs 15 residues.

A word on this clonotype: One end of the junction is discordant with germline, which a read error may explain. The chain joins TRBV7-9 to TRBJ2-1; the match to TRBD1 covers 10 bases. The CDR3 runs to 15 residues. From germline, CDR1 is SEHNR and CDR2 FQNEAQ (reference sequence). CDR3 nucleotides: TGTGTCAGCAGCACTTTGACAGGGGGCTCGAATGAGCAGTTCTTC. This gives the protein CVSSTLTGGSNEQFF.

This clonotype was counted a single time. The chain has TRBV7-9 and TRBJ2-5, with D perhaps assigned TRBD1 or TRBD2 (5 bases each). Germline loops: CDR1 SEHNR, CDR2 FQNEAQ (reference sequence). V was cut by 4 bases and J by 11 bases, with 17 bases left in between. The CDR3 consists of 13 residues. The CDR3: CASSSGARGLQYF. For the CDR3, the DNA is TGTGCCAGCAGCTCCGGGGCCCGAGGGTTGCAGTACTTC.

The CDR3 here is CASSADMGAGGPSPNEQFF. In nucleotides, the CDR3 is TGCGCCAGCAGCGCTGACATGGGAGCGGGAGGCCCTTCCCCCAATGAGCAGTTCTTC. V is TRBV5-1 and J is TRBJ2-1; 9 positions agree with TRBD2. The CDR3 sequence is 19 residues long. The germline V gene has CDR1 SGHRS and CDR2 YFSETQ. V dropped 4 bases and J dropped 6; count of bases not matched to a gene: 20.

In its sample, this clonotype was seen a few times. The chain is built from TRBV4-1 and TRBJ2-7, with 11 bases that match TRBD1. The length of the CDR3 is 16 residues. In germline, CDR1 is MGHRA, CDR2 YSYEKL. Trimming at V came to 3 bases and at J to 4 bases, leaving 8 bases not matched to a gene. CDR3 sequence reads: CASSHLVGQGAYEQYF. CDR3 DNA sequence: TGCGCCAGCAGCCACCTCGTTGGACAGGGGGCTTACGAGCAGTACTTC.

This clonotype turned up a few times. V usage is TRBV20-1 and J usage is TRBJ2-3; 12 positions agree with TRBD2. V lost 5 bases, J lost 6 bases, and 6 bases stayed unmatched. Germline assignment: CDR1 DFQATT and CDR2 SNEGSKA (reference sequence). The CDR3 has 14 amino acids. The chain's CDR3 is CSAPGLAGTDTQYF. The CDR3 nucleotides read TGCAGTGCTCCCGGACTAGCGGGAACGGATACGCAGTATTTT.

This chain joins TRBV6-2 or TRBV6-3 and TRBJ2-1, with TRBD2 matching 14 bases. J lost 8 bases, V lost 8 bases, and 8 bases had no gene match. The CDR3 is made up of 15 amino acids. Per germline, CDR1 MNHEY and CDR2 SVGEGT. This CDR3 is CASRTQGLAGDEQFF. In DNA, the CDR3 is TGTGCCAGCCGGACACAGGGACTAGCGGGAGATGAGCAGTTCTTC.

This sequence joins TRBV5-4 and TRBJ2-5; 10 bases are a match to TRBD1. Near its end, the DNA agrees better with TRBJ2-7, so the J call may be wrong. This CDR3 is 13 amino acids long. The germline gives CDR1 SGHNT, CDR2 YYREEE (reference sequence). The CDR3 is CASTRQGAHEQYF. As DNA, the CDR3 is TGTGCCAGTACCCGACAGGGGGCCCACGAGCAGTACTTC.

This chain connects TRBV18 to TRBJ2-1; 7 bases are a match to TRBD2. Germline values: CDR1 KGHSH, CDR2 LQKENI. The CDR3 spans 15 residues. Germline trimming cut 1 base from V and 7 bases from J; bases unmatched to any gene: 7. The CDR3 protein is CASSPLRETLNEQFF. DNA for the CDR3: TGTGCCAGCTCACCACTGCGGGAGACGTTGAATGAGCAGTTCTTC.

The rearrangement uses TRBV30 and TRBJ2-7; D is unresolved. V was pared by 1 base and J by 2 bases, with 12 bases between. The CDR3 spans 14 residues. Looked up from germline, CDR1 is GTSNPN and CDR2 is SVGIG (reference sequence). CDR3 sequence reads: CAWSDRPFTYEQYF. The CDR3 nucleotides are TGTGCCTGGAGTGACCGTCCATTTACCTACGAGCAGTACTTC.

V usage is TRBV20-1 and J usage is TRBJ2-7; D gene unclear. The CDR3 length is 15 residues. From germline, CDR1 is DFQATT and CDR2 SNEGSKA (reference sequence). Deletions cut 3 bases from V and 2 bases from J, with 17 bases between. This CDR3 reads CSASTQYKVAYEQYF. CDR3 DNA sequence: TGCAGTGCTAGTACGCAGTATAAGGTAGCCTACGAGCAGTACTTC.

V gene TRBV10-1 combines with J gene TRBJ2-1, with D perhaps TRBD2 (6 bases). The DNA end is more similar to TRBJ2-7, so the J call may be wrong. This CDR3 contains 14 residues. The V gene's germline CDR1 is WNHNN and CDR2 SYGVQD (reference sequence). The CDR3, as DNA: TGCGCCACCTCGGAGGGATACTCCTACAATGAGCAGTACTTC. This encodes CATSEGYSYNEQYF.

The chain combines TRBV20-1 with TRBJ2-2; no clear D gene. This CDR3 has 12 residues. Trimming cost V 1 base and J 7 bases, with 7 bases left between them. From germline, CDR1 is DFQATT and CDR2 SNEGSKA (reference sequence). CDR3 DNA: TGCAGTGCTAGAGCGGGTAACGGGGAGCTGTTTTTT. Translating it yields CSARAGNGELFF.

The CDR3 nucleotides read TGTGCCAGCAGCTTAGTAGCGGGAGACCGTTATTCCTACAATGAGCAGTACTTC. Its translation is CASSLVAGDRYSYNEQYF. The chain couples TRBV7-7 to TRBJ2-5; the match to TRBD2 covers 9 bases. This CDR3 region has 18 residues. The junction had 20 bases not matched to a gene; V was cut back by 1 base and J by 11 bases. CDR1 and CDR2 from the germline V gene are SSHAT and FNYEAQ (reference sequence).

The V call is TRBV28, the J call TRBJ2-4, with a weak D call TRBD2 (7 bases). The closer fit of TRBJ2-7 to the DNA end suggests the J call may be wrong. Looked up from germline, CDR1 is MDHEN and CDR2 is SYDVKM. This CDR3 has 15 residues. The CDR3 nucleotides read TGTGCCAGCAGTTTCCTTAGAGGGGGGGGAGACGAGCAGTACTTC. This encodes CASSFLRGGGDEQYF.

This clonotype came up a few times. V is TRBV5-1 and J is TRBJ1-1; the D is unclear. This CDR3 is 13 amino acids long. Germline assignment: CDR1 SGHRS and CDR2 YFSETQ. The V end lost 0 bases, the J end lost 5 bases, and 8 bases lay between the germline ends. CDR3 in amino acids: CASSLGGLTEAFF. CDR3 bases: TGCGCCAGCAGCTTGGGGGGTTTAACTGAAGCTTTCTTT.